This TCR beta chain is from a study of long-term antiretroviral therapy in people with HIV. Runs used v3.0 of the immunoSEQ assay and were done at survey level. Assay used: immunoSEQ multiplex PCR; TCRdb lists only in-frame clones, some missing. This sample yields some 13,000 clones, of which about 80% are seen a single time; 10% to 15% belongs to the top ten. The V gene lost 6 bases and the J gene lost 3 bases, with 13 bases spanning the gap. CDR1 KGHSH and CDR2 LQKENI come from the germline V gene. CDR3 length equals 14 residues. Whole-study results and caveats: Pre-ART clonal expansions dominated every time point's repertoire. Repertoires with HIV possessed tighter CDR3 length spans than those of controls.

Note on this clone: Its antigen is not identified.

The sample here was unsorted PBMCs, taken 3.2 years before starting antiretroviral therapy. This TCR was recovered from a man aged 40-55 years with HIV. The V and J genes are TRBV18 and TRBJ2-3; the D call may be TRBD1 or TRBD2 (6 bases each). The CDR3 DNA is TGTGCCAGCTCTCGGGGGCTATGGACAGATACGCAGTATTTT. Translation: CASSRGLWTDTQYF.